A selection of T cell receptor beta chains follows, all from one sample in a study of PD-L1 blockade in urothelial cancer. The data were produced by immunoSEQ multiplex PCR, yet TCRdb's version contains in-frame clones alone and is incomplete. The sample consists of approximately 50,000 clones, 75% to 90% of them appearing once. The sequenced sample was PBMCs, obtained around atezolizumab (anti-PD-L1) treatment. The receptors stem from a man aged 45-65 years with urothelial cancer. Each CDR3 is given with its conserved first and last residue. D genes are given only for firm matches. Only some rows state a clone size, as once, few, many or a class for expanded clones.

TRBJ1-2	13	TRBD1	TRBV11-1	NA	TGTGCCAGCAGCTTGGACAGGTTGAATGGCTACACCTTC	CASSLDRLNGYTF
TRBJ2-5	13	NA	TRBV6-4	NA	TGTGCCAGCAGTGTGGATAGCGGCCAGACCCAGTACTTC	CASSVDSGQTQYF
TRBJ1-2	13	TRBD1	TRBV18	once	TGTGCCAGCTCACCCGGACAGGACTATGGCTACACCTTC	CASSPGQDYGYTF
TRBJ2-5	15	NA	TRBV9	NA	TGTGCCAGCAGCGTCGCGCCCACGGTCCGGGAGACCCAGTACTTC	CASSVAPTVRETQYF
TRBJ1-5	14	NA	TRBV10-3	NA	TGTGCCATCAGTGACAGGGCGAATCGGCAGCCCCAGCATTTT	CAISDRANRQPQHF
TRBJ1-2	12	NA	TRBV27	once	TGTGCCAGCAGACCCGCAGGGAGGCGCTACACCTTC	CASRPAGRRYTF
TRBJ1-6	15	NA	TRBV7-8	few	TGTGCCAGCAGCTTATCGGCGGGGGGGAGTTCACCCCTCCACTTT	CASSLSAGGSSPLHF
TRBJ2-1	15	NA	TRBV7-9	NA	TGTGCCAGCAGCTTAGTTGGGTCGGGGGTCAATGAGCAGTTCTTC	CASSLVGSGVNEQFF
TRBJ1-2	13	NA	TRBV4-1	NA	TGCGCCAGCAGCCAATCCGGGGGATATGGCTACACCTTC	CASSQSGGYGYTF
TRBJ1-4	15	NA	TRBV9	NA	TGTGCCAGCAGCGTAAGCTTCCTCGACAGCGAAAAACTGTTTTTT	CASSVSFLDSEKLFF
TRBJ1-5	11	NA	TRBV28	NA	TGTGCCAGCAGTTTGGCTCAGCCCCAGCATTTT	CASSLAQPQHF
TRBJ1-3	15	TRBD1	TRBV4-2	NA	TGTGCCAGCAGCCTGTCGACAGGGTCTGGAAACACCATATATTTT	CASSLSTGSGNTIYF
TRBJ1-2	12	NA	TRBV6-1	NA	TGTGCCAGCAGCCTACAGAACTATGGCTACACCTTC	CASSLQNYGYTF
TRBJ1-3	15	NA	TRBV4-2	NA	TGTGCCAGCAGCCAAGTGGTCGGTTCTGGAAACACCATATATTTT	CASSQVVGSGNTIYF
TRBJ2-1	15	TRBD2	TRBV6-1	once	TGTGCCAGCAGTGCAGCGGGAGGCCCCTACAATGAGCAGTTCTTC	CASSAAGGPYNEQFF
TRBJ1-1	16	NA	TRBV4-1	NA	TGCGCCAGCAGCCAAGGAGGACGGGGATTGGACACTGAAGCTTTCTTT	CASSQGGRGLDTEAFF
TRBJ2-2	15	TRBD2	TRBV27	NA	TGTGCCGTGCGCTCTCCGGGAGGGAACACCGGGGAGCTGTTTTTT	CAVRSPGGNTGELFF
TRBJ1-2	13	TRBD1	TRBV5-1	NA	TGCGCCAGCAGCTTGGTGGGGGACAGTGGCTACACCTTC	CASSLVGDSGYTF
TRBJ2-3	14	TRBD2	TRBV18	NA	TGTGCCAGCACCGGACTAGCGGGCACAGATACGCAGTATTTT	CASTGLAGTDTQYF
TRBJ2-1	16	TRBD2	TRBV5-1	NA	TGCGCCAGCAGCTCAAGCCCGGGACTAGCGAACAATGAGCAGTTCTTC	CASSSSPGLANNEQFF
TRBJ2-3	15	TRBD2	TRBV7-9	NA	TGTGCCAGCTCAGAGCGGGAATTAAGCACAGATACGCAGTATTTT	CASSERELSTDTQYF
TRBJ1-1	12	NA	TRBV6-5	NA	TGTGCTACCCGGGGGGGCGACACTGAAGCTTTCTTT	CATRGGDTEAFF
TRBJ1-1	13	NA	TRBV5-1	NA	TGCGCCAGCAGCTCCCGGGAGAACACTGAAGCTTTCTTT	CASSSRENTEAFF
TRBJ1-2	14	TRBD1	TRBV19	NA	TGTGCCAGTAGCCCAACTGGGACAGTACTAGGCTACACCTTC	CASSPTGTVLGYTF
TRBJ2-5	13	NA	TRBV7-7	NA	TGTGCTAGCAGCTTAGGGCAGGGGAAGACCCAGTACTTC	CASSLGQGKTQYF
TRBJ1-1	16	NA	TRBV18	NA	TGTGCCAGCTCACCACCAAGGGGAATCGAATTCACTGAAGCTTTCTTT	CASSPPRGIEFTEAFF
TRBJ1-4	15	NA	TRBV5-1	NA	TGCGCCAGCAGCTTAACCGGGACATACGATGAAAAACTGTTTTTT	CASSLTGTYDEKLFF
TRBJ1-5	13	TRBD1	TRBV28	NA	TGTGCCAGCAGTTCGGACAGGGTGCAGCCCCAGCATTTT	CASSSDRVQPQHF
TRBJ2-1	15	TRBD2	TRBV5-1	NA	TGCGCCAGCAGCTTGGGACTAGCGGGGGCCGATGAGCAGTTCTTC	CASSLGLAGADEQFF
TRBJ1-5	16	NA	TRBV27	NA	TGTGCCAGCAGTTGGGCCGGGGGGGCTGGAGATTCTCCCCAGCATTTT	CASSWAGGAGDSPQHF
TRBJ2-6	13	NA	TRBV6-6	NA	TGTGCCAGCAGTCTCCTTGGGGCCAACGTCCTGACTTTC	CASSLLGANVLTF
TRBJ2-3	14	TRBD1	TRBV4-1	NA	TGCGCCAGCAGCCAAAGGGACAGGGCAGATACGCAGTATTTT	CASSQRDRADTQYF
TRBJ1-1	15	TRBD1	TRBV28	NA	TGTGCCAGCAGTTTTGCGGGGACAGGGCGAGGGGAAGCTTTCTTT	CASSFAGTGRGEAFF
TRBJ1-1	12	TRBD1	TRBV19	NA	TGTGCCAGTACCAGGGGGCTGGCTGAAGCTTTCTTT	CASTRGLAEAFF
TRBJ1-1	15	NA	TRBV28	NA	TGTGCCAGCAGTTTTAGGGGCGGACCGAACACTGAAGCTTTCTTT	CASSFRGGPNTEAFF
TRBJ2-5	13	TRBD1	TRBV10-2	NA	TGCGCCAGCAGGGGACAGCCTCAAGAGACCCAGTACTTC	CASRGQPQETQYF
TRBJ2-1	16	NA	TRBV28	NA	TGTGCCAGCAGTCCCGGGGAGTCCTACTCCTACAATGAGCAGTTCTTC	CASSPGESYSYNEQFF
TRBJ1-2	15	NA	TRBV6-1	NA	TGTGCCAGCAGTACTGGACAGATGCCTAACTATGGCTACACCTTC	CASSTGQMPNYGYTF
TRBJ1-1	16	NA	TRBV5-6	NA	TGTGCCAGCAGCTTGTTGATGACCCCAGGGTTCACTGAAGCTTTCTTT	CASSLLMTPGFTEAFF
TRBJ2-3	15	NA	TRBV30	NA	TGTGCCTGGAGTGTACTAGGGGGATCCACAGATACGCAGTATTTT	CAWSVLGGSTDTQYF
TRBJ1-2	14	NA	TRBV14	few	TGTGCCAGCAGCCAAGATCTACAAGCGTATGGCTACACCTTC	CASSQDLQAYGYTF
TRBJ2-1	17	TRBD1	TRBV9	NA	TGTGCCAGCAGCGTAGAGGGGAGACAGGGGCTCTACAATGAGCAGTTCTTC	CASSVEGRQGLYNEQFF
TRBJ1-2	13	NA	TRBV19	NA	TGTGCCAGTAGTATAAATGGAAAGCGGGGCTACACCTTC	CASSINGKRGYTF
TRBJ1-1	14	TRBD1	TRBV27	NA	TGTGCCAGCAGTTTCGACAGGGCGAACACTGAAGCTTTCTTT	CASSFDRANTEAFF
TRBJ2-5	13	TRBD2	TRBV7-8	NA	TGTGCCAGCAGCTCCGCGGGGGGGGTGACCCAGTACTTC	CASSSAGGVTQYF
TRBJ1-2	13	NA	TRBV11-2	NA	TGTGCCAGCAGGATTGCCGGGACTAATGGCTACACCTTC	CASRIAGTNGYTF
TRBJ2-7	17	TRBD1	TRBV4-2	NA	TGTGCCAGCAGCCAACAATCCGGGACAGGGGGCAATTACGAGCAGTACTTC	CASSQQSGTGGNYEQYF
TRBJ1-3	16	NA	TRBV28	NA	TGTGCCAGCAGTTTACCCTTGGACTTCTCTGGAAACACCATATATTTT	CASSLPLDFSGNTIYF
TRBJ1-5	13	NA	TRBV28	NA	TGTGCCAGCAGTCCAGGGTTAAATCAGCCCCAGCATTTT	CASSPGLNQPQHF
TRBJ1-3	13	NA	TRBV12-5	NA	TGTGCTAGTGGTCCCGGGTCCCCGGGGACCATATATTTT	CASGPGSPGTIYF
TRBJ2-2	14	NA	TRBV4-2	NA	TGTGCCAGCAGCCAAGATTATCGTGCCGGGGAGCTGTTTTTT	CASSQDYRAGELFF
TRBJ1-4	14	TRBD1	TRBV6-5	few	TGTGCCAGCAGTTACGGACAGGGGGATGAAAAACTGTTTTTT	CASSYGQGDEKLFF
TRBJ2-3	19	TRBD2	TRBV7-9	NA	TGTGCCAGCAGCTTAGCCAGAGGGACTAGCGGACCTAGCACAGATACGCAGTATTTT	CASSLARGTSGPSTDTQYF
TRBJ2-1	16	TRBD1	TRBV7-9	NA	TGTGCCAGCAGCCCTCGGGGACAGCTGGGGGCTAATGAGCAGTTCTTC	CASSPRGQLGANEQFF
TRBJ2-2	17	TRBD1	TRBV19	NA	TGTGCCAGTAGTAGGGGGGGGACAGGGACAAGCACCGGGGAGCTGTTTTTT	CASSRGGTGTSTGELFF
TRBJ2-7	15	NA	TRBV4-1	NA	TGCGCCAGCAGCCAAGGGCGGGTTAACTCCTACGAGCAGTACTTC	CASSQGRVNSYEQYF
TRBJ1-1	14	TRBD1	TRBV7-2	few	TGTGCCAGCAGCTTCTTCAGGGGGAGCGCTGAAGCTTTCTTT	CASSFFRGSAEAFF
TRBJ1-2	15	NA	TRBV6-1	NA	TGTGCCAGCAGTGAAGCCGAAGGGGGAGCCTATGGCTACACCTTC	CASSEAEGGAYGYTF
TRBJ1-1	13	NA	TRBV28	NA	TGTGCCAGCAGCCAGGCAGGATCCACTGAAGCTTTCTTT	CASSQAGSTEAFF